One sample yielded the 6 T cell receptor beta chains listed below, sequenced in a study of identical twins. TCRdb redid the calling of the 5' RACE reads with MiXCR, one entry per CDR3 protein. The sample records around 490,000 distinct CDR3 sequences, 13% to 15% being singletons. In addition, the sample was reused for a study of yellow fever vaccine responses in identical twins.

The specimen was CD4+ T cells sorted from blood. Receptor source: a woman in her late teens or twenties in good health.

The chain couples TRBV10-3 to TRBJ2-7; the match to TRBD1 covers 7 bases. This CDR3 comprises 11 residues. Germline values: CDR1 ENHRY, CDR2 SYGVKD. The V segment lost 9 bases and the J segment 2 bases; nucleotides outside the gene matches: 1. This CDR3 is CAIGTAYEQYV. CDR3 DNA sequence: TGTGCCATAGGGACAGCCTACGAGCAGTACGTC.

The chain combines TRBV3-1 with TRBJ2-1; the D gene is possibly TRBD2 (6 bases). Trimming removed 4 bases from V and 8 bases from J, with 15 bases in between. Per the germline V gene, CDR1 is LGHDT and CDR2 is YNNKEL (reference sequence). The CDR3 runs 14 residues. The CDR3 bases are TGTGCCAGCAGCCGAAGGACTATTCGGGATGAGCAGTTCTTC. Its protein product is CASSRRTIRDEQFF.

The V gene is TRBV12-3 or TRBV12-4, the J gene TRBJ1-1; the match to TRBD1 covers 10 bases. The CDR3 extends over 15 amino acids. V shed 3 bases and J 6 bases; nucleotides not matched to a gene: 7. The CDR3 loop is CASSLSGTGVSEAFF. As DNA, the CDR3 is TGTGCCAGCAGTTTGAGCGGGACAGGGGTCTCTGAAGCTTTCTTT.

The CDR3 here is CASTNSGNTIYF. The CDR3 region has the DNA TGCGCCAGCACAAACTCTGGAAACACCATATATTTT. The chain joins TRBV10-1 to TRBJ1-3; D not resolved. V lost 7 bases and J 0 bases, leaving 4 bases between the germline ends. The CDR3 loop spans 12 amino acids. Germline CDR1 reads WNHNN; CDR2 reads SYGVQD (reference sequence).

The sample holds a few counts of this clonotype. The V gene is TRBV19, the J gene TRBJ1-5, with 8 nucleotides matching TRBD1. Germline V gene lookup returns CDR1 LNHDA and CDR2 SQIVND (reference sequence). This CDR3 comprises 14 residues. With V trimmed by 6 bases and J by 6 bases, 7 bases remained unmatched. This CDR3 reads CASRAGTGGQPQHF. The CDR3, as DNA: TGTGCCAGTAGAGCCGGGACAGGAGGTCAGCCCCAGCATTTT. The whole variable domain, remainder taken from reference TRBV19 and TRBJ1-5, is DGGITQSPKYLFRKEGQNVTLSCEQNLNHDAMYWYRQDPGQGLRLIYYSQIVNDFQKGDIAEGYSVSREKKESFPLTVTSAQKNPTAFYLCASRAGTGGQPQHFGDGTRLSIL.

The gene calls are TRBV20-1 and TRBJ2-6; D unresolved. Trimming stripped 2 bases from V and 2 bases from J, with 7 bases between. CDR1 and CDR2 (germline): DFQATT, SNEGSKA (reference sequence). This CDR3 is 14 amino acids long. The CDR3 loop reads CSARKATGANVLTF. DNA of the CDR3: TGCAGTGCTAGAAAGGCAACTGGGGCCAACGTCCTGACTTTC.